These T cell receptor beta chains were read from a single sample in a study of identifying expanded T cells in peripheral blood. Sequencing was performed with immunoSEQ multiplex PCR; in TCRdb, only in-frame clones are kept and a portion is missing. The repertoire holds tens of thousands of clones, with 89% as singletons. Sequenced input: blood. The receptors originated from a person aged 18 to 75 in good health. Both conserved end residues are part of each CDR3. The order of the fields is clone size, V gene, J gene, D gene, CDR3 protein, CDR3 DNA. A D gene is named only where the DNA matches it firmly. Rows give clone size only sometimes, using once, few, many, or a class for an expanded clone.

clone size: NA
V gene: TRBV5-1
J gene: TRBJ2-3
D gene: NA
CDR3 protein: CASSLVTPTDTQYF
CDR3 DNA: TGCGCCAGCAGCTTGGTGACCCCCACAGATACGCAGTATTTT

clone size: NA
V gene: TRBV7-2
J gene: TRBJ1-1
D gene: NA
CDR3 protein: CASSLGGISNTEAFF
CDR3 DNA: TGTGCCAGCAGCTTAGGGGGAATAAGTAACACTGAAGCTTTCTTT

clone size: NA
V gene: TRBV7-6
J gene: TRBJ2-7
D gene: TRBD1
CDR3 protein: CASSLRDRPYEQYF
CDR3 DNA: TGTGCCAGCAGCTTAAGGGACAGACCCTACGAGCAGTACTTC

clone size: NA
V gene: TRBV4-3
J gene: TRBJ2-3
D gene: NA
CDR3 protein: CASGTRDSRLGTQYF
CDR3 DNA: TGCGCCAGCGGGACCCGGGACTCCCGCCTCGGTACGCAGTATTTT

clone size: NA
V gene: TRBV4-3
J gene: TRBJ1-1
D gene: NA
CDR3 protein: CASSQEYYTEAFF
CDR3 DNA: TGCGCCAGCAGCCAAGAATACTACACTGAAGCTTTCTTT

clone size: NA
V gene: TRBV7-2
J gene: TRBJ2-5
D gene: TRBD1
CDR3 protein: CASSTTGLRETQYF
CDR3 DNA: TGTGCCAGCAGCACGACAGGGTTGAGGGAGACCCAGTACTTC

clone size: once
V gene: TRBV19
J gene: TRBJ2-2
D gene: NA
CDR3 protein: CASSISGELFF
CDR3 DNA: TGTGCCAGTAGTATAAGTGGGGAGCTGTTTTTT

clone size: once
V gene: TRBV18
J gene: TRBJ2-1
D gene: NA
CDR3 protein: CASSPLAGGSSGLTYNEQFF
CDR3 DNA: TGTGCCAGCTCACCACTCGCAGGGGGGTCTAGCGGTCTCACCTACAATGAGCAGTTCTTC

clone size: NA
V gene: TRBV30
J gene: TRBJ2-7
D gene: TRBD1
CDR3 protein: CAWGTGSGSYEQYF
CDR3 DNA: TGTGCCTGGGGGACAGGTTCGGGGTCCTACGAGCAGTACTTC

clone size: NA
V gene: TRBV2
J gene: TRBJ2-3
D gene: NA
CDR3 protein: CASSPGLLWDEDTQYF
CDR3 DNA: TGTGCCAGCAGCCCTGGACTACTCTGGGATGAAGATACGCAGTATTTT

clone size: NA
V gene: TRBV27
J gene: TRBJ2-7
D gene: TRBD1
CDR3 protein: CASSLERGPYEQYF
CDR3 DNA: TGTGCCAGCAGTTTGGAGAGGGGGCCCTACGAGCAGTACTTC

clone size: NA
V gene: TRBV7-9
J gene: TRBJ2-5
D gene: TRBD1
CDR3 protein: CASSPDRSPETQYF
CDR3 DNA: TGTGCCAGCAGCCCGGACAGGTCTCCAGAGACCCAGTACTTC

clone size: NA
V gene: TRBV18
J gene: TRBJ2-1
D gene: NA
CDR3 protein: CASSPEEADNEQFF
CDR3 DNA: TGTGCCAGCTCACCAGAGGAGGCAGACAATGAGCAGTTCTTC

clone size: NA
V gene: TRBV7-7
J gene: TRBJ2-1
D gene: NA
CDR3 protein: CASSLDSYNEQFF
CDR3 DNA: TGTGCTAGCAGCCTCGACAGTTACAATGAGCAGTTCTTC

clone size: NA
V gene: TRBV9
J gene: TRBJ2-7
D gene: NA
CDR3 protein: CASSVGSGGANEQYF
CDR3 DNA: TGTGCCAGCAGCGTCGGGAGTGGGGGGGCCAACGAGCAGTACTTC

clone size: NA
V gene: TRBV4-1
J gene: TRBJ2-2
D gene: NA
CDR3 protein: CASSRNQEYPGELFF
CDR3 DNA: TGCGCCAGCAGCCGAAACCAGGAGTACCCCGGGGAGCTGTTTTTT

clone size: once
V gene: TRBV10-3
J gene: TRBJ2-3
D gene: TRBD1
CDR3 protein: CAINDREHTDTQYF
CDR3 DNA: TGTGCCATCAATGACAGGGAACACACAGATACGCAGTATTTT

clone size: NA
V gene: TRBV2
J gene: TRBJ1-1
D gene: NA
CDR3 protein: CASSEASGAPEAFF
CDR3 DNA: TGTGCCAGCAGTGAAGCATCAGGGGCTCCTGAAGCTTTCTTT

clone size: once
V gene: TRBV6-4
J gene: TRBJ1-2
D gene: NA
CDR3 protein: CASSDRSAYGYTF
CDR3 DNA: TGTGCCAGCAGTGACAGGTCAGCCTATGGCTACACCTTC

clone size: NA
V gene: TRBV5-1
J gene: TRBJ2-6
D gene: NA
CDR3 protein: CASYEGLGANVLTF
CDR3 DNA: TGCGCCAGCTACGAGGGACTGGGGGCCAACGTCCTGACTTTC